This T cell receptor beta chain was sequenced during a study of blood T cell repertoires in COVID-19. The CDR3 loop spans 16 amino acids. The ends were cut back, 0 bases at V and 4 bases at J, with 15 bases in the middle. The germline V gene encodes CDR1 SGHAT and CDR2 FQNNGV. The protocol was immunoSEQ multiplex PCR, while the TCRdb copy is restricted to in-frame clones and leaves out a portion. This table holds some 96,000 clones, more than 85% found once. Sequencing was carried out using peripheral blood. J is TRBJ1-2 and V is TRBV11-2; TRBD1 is a possible D gene (6 bases). The sequence was collected from a man aged 45-65 years with active COVID-19. DNA for the CDR3: TGTGCCAGCAGCTTAGAAGGGGGTATCAAAAGCTATGGCTACACCTTC. Translated: CASSLEGGIKSYGYTF.